Below are 21 T cell receptor beta chains sequenced from a single sample in a study of shared clonotypes between healthy human individuals. Method: immunoSEQ multiplex PCR; TCRdb's copy keeps in-frame clones and lacks some. The sample yields 2.3 million or so clones, approximately 95% seen once. Sequenced material: naive CD4+ T cells from PBMCs. Subset denoted: CD45RA+ positively selected. These receptors were taken from a man aged 18-30 years in good health. Some clones in this sample may be carry-over from other donors' samples.

The chain carries TRBV11-3 and TRBJ2-1, with D perhaps matching TRBD1 (6 bases). This CDR3 has 12 residues. Germline CDR1 SGHNT, CDR2 YENEEA. V was pared by 4 bases and J by 9 bases, with 10 bases between. CDR3 residues: CASSSGGGEQFF. CDR3 in DNA: TGTGCCAGCAGCTCTGGGGGCGGTGAGCAGTTCTTC.

This chain connects TRBV7-3 to TRBJ2-2, with D possibly TRBD2 on 6 matching bases. Germline V gene sequence: CDR1 SGHTA, CDR2 FQGTGA. The CDR3 covers 16 residues. V lost 3 bases, J lost 5 bases, and 16 bases lay in between. In DNA, the CDR3 is TGTGCCAGCAGCTTGTTATCGGGAGTGGGGACCGGGGAGCTGTTTTTT. Its protein product is CASSLLSGVGTGELFF.

V usage is TRBV28 and J usage is TRBJ1-1; tentative D call: TRBD1 (6 bases). This CDR3 has 14 amino acids. V was trimmed by 6 bases and J by 2 bases, leaving 13 bases between them. Per the germline V gene, CDR1 is MDHEN and CDR2 is SYDVKM. CDR3 sequence: CASRPQGSNTEAFF. CDR3 DNA: TGTGCCAGCAGACCACAGGGATCCAACACTGAAGCTTTCTTT.

The chain has TRBV5-4 and TRBJ1-2, with 8 bases aligning to TRBD1. J was trimmed by 7 bases and V by 6 bases; bases with no gene match: 8. This CDR3 is built from 13 residues. Germline V gives CDR1 SGHNT, CDR2 YYREEE (reference sequence). CDR3 DNA: TGTGCCAGCACCATCGGACAGGGCCCTGGCTACACCTTC. Residues: CASTIGQGPGYTF.

The chain carries TRBV7-6 and TRBJ2-3; the match to TRBD2 covers 11 bases. Germline V CDR1 and CDR2: SGHVS, FNYEAQ. The CDR3 has 15 residues. V trimming: 8 bases; J trimming: 2 bases; junction bases outside the gene matches: 6. The CDR3 sequence is CASGLLAGVTDTQYF. The CDR3 nucleotides are TGTGCCAGCGGGTTACTAGCGGGGGTCACAGATACGCAGTATTTT.

This chain joins TRBV2 and TRBJ2-3; 8 bases are a match to TRBD2. CDR3 length equals 15 residues. V lost 4 bases and J lost 1; bases outside the gene matches: 4. Germline CDR1 reads SNHLY; CDR2 reads FYNNEI. CDR3 DNA: TGTGCCAGCAGTGGACTAGCGACCCGCACAGATACGCAGTATTTT. Translating it yields CASSGLATRTDTQYF.

The rearrangement links TRBV9 to TRBJ2-1; 9 bases line up with TRBD2. Losses at the gene ends were 6 bases for V and 9 bases for J; bases not matched to a gene: 13. CDR1 SGDLS and CDR2 YYNGEE come from the germline V gene. CDR3 length: 15 amino acids. The CDR3 coding sequence is TGTGCCAGCACCAAGCGGGAGGAACCCTATGGTGAGCAGTTCTTC. Its translation is CASTKREEPYGEQFF.

The chain links TRBV19 to TRBJ2-2; D ambiguous. In germline, CDR1 is LNHDA, CDR2 SQIVND (reference sequence). The CDR3 has 15 residues. The V end lost 7 bases, the J end lost 2 bases, and 14 bases lay between the germline ends. CDR3 bases: TGTGCCAGTAAGGGCTCGACCCAAAACACCGGGGAGCTGTTTTTT. Its translation is CASKGSTQNTGELFF.

This rearrangement joins TRBV7-3 to TRBJ2-1; 10 bases fit TRBD2. CDR1 is SGHTA, CDR2 FQGTGA, per germline. This CDR3 has 16 amino acids. Trimming cost V 9 bases and J 9 bases; bases outside gene matches: 17. CDR3 protein: CASTGGLAGEAAEQFF. Here the CDR3 DNA reads TGTGCCAGTACGGGAGGGCTAGCGGGAGAAGCGGCTGAGCAGTTCTTC.

The chain carries TRBV7-6 and TRBJ2-7, with 10 nucleotides matching TRBD2. Germline V CDR1 and CDR2: SGHVS, FNYEAQ. CDR3 size: 17 residues. The ends lost 1 base at V and 0 bases at J; junction bases unmatched: 6. For the CDR3, the DNA is TGTGCCAGCAGCTTAGGTCCTAGCGGGAGAAGCTCCTACGAGCAGTACTTC. As protein: CASSLGPSGRSSYEQYF.

The rearrangement joins TRBV28 to TRBJ1-1, with D possibly being TRBD1 (5 bases). CDR1 and CDR2 (germline): MDHEN, SYDVKM. The CDR3 contains 14 residues. V lost 8 bases, J lost 1 base, and 14 bases lay in between. In DNA, the CDR3 is TGTGCCAGCTTTTACTGGGGGGGGAACACTGAAGCTTTCTTT. As protein: CASFYWGGNTEAFF. The full variable domain, in which reference TRBV28 and TRBJ1-1 provide the parts outside the CDR3, is DVKVTQSSRYLVKRTGEKVFLECVQDMDHENMFWYRQDPGLGLRLIYFSYDVKMKEKGDIPEGYSVSREKKERFSLILESASTNQTSMYLCASFYWGGNTEAFFGQGTRLTVV.

The chain employs TRBV28 and TRBJ2-3; D unclear. V lost 7 bases and J lost 1, with 6 bases in between. The CDR3 covers 12 residues. Per germline, CDR1 MDHEN and CDR2 SYDVKM. CDR3 sequence reads: CASNVGTDTQYF. As DNA, the CDR3 is TGTGCCAGCAATGTGGGCACAGATACGCAGTATTTT.

This chain links TRBV7-9 with TRBJ2-7, with 8 bases aligning to TRBD2. CDR1 is SEHNR, CDR2 FQNEAQ, per germline (reference sequence). The CDR3 runs to 14 residues. V gave up 10 bases and J gave up 0 bases; unmatched junction bases: 8. CDR3 DNA: TGTGCCACCGAAACTAGCGGATCCTCCTACGAGCAGTACTTC. It is translated as CATETSGSSYEQYF.

The chain recombines TRBV19 with TRBJ1-2; tentative D call: TRBD1 (5 bases). This CDR3 is 14 amino acids long. The V and J ends lost 3 bases and 4 bases respectively, with 12 bases between them. The germline V gene has CDR1 LNHDA and CDR2 SQIVND (reference sequence). CDR3 nucleotide sequence: TGTGCCAGTAGTATCGGGACCCGCACCTATGGCTACACCTTC. Residues: CASSIGTRTYGYTF.

The CDR3 is CASSEGGQGNTIYF. CDR3 sequence (DNA): TGTGCCAGCAGTGAAGGGGGACAGGGAAACACCATATATTTT. The chain uses TRBV2 and TRBJ1-3; 7 positions agree with TRBD1. CDR3 length: 14 amino acids. The V segment lost 1 base and the J segment 4 bases; nucleotides outside the gene matches: 1. Germline V gives CDR1 SNHLY, CDR2 FYNNEI.

V gene TRBV7-6 combines with J gene TRBJ2-4, with 9 bases that match TRBD2. The germline V gene encodes CDR1 SGHVS and CDR2 FNYEAQ. The CDR3 spans 19 residues. The ends lost 1 base at V and 0 bases at J; junction bases unmatched: 10. This chain's CDR3 is CASSLVPSGKTRAKNIQYF. The CDR3 nucleotides are TGTGCCAGCAGCTTAGTTCCTAGCGGGAAGACAAGAGCCAAAAACATTCAGTACTTC.

This clone came up a few times. The chain links TRBV18 to TRBJ2-7, with 8 bases aligning to TRBD1. CDR1 and CDR2 (germline): KGHSH, LQKENI. The CDR3 length is 14 residues. V gave up 9 bases and J gave up 0 bases; unmatched junction bases: 7. The CDR3: CASSGTGLSYEQYF. CDR3 nucleotide sequence: TGTGCCAGTTCCGGGACAGGACTCTCCTACGAGCAGTACTTC.

This clone was picked up one time. The genes are TRBV11-2 and TRBJ2-1; D remains ambiguous. Germline V lookup: CDR1 SGHAT, CDR2 FQNNGV. The CDR3 is 14 residues long. The V end lost 8 bases, the J end lost 7 bases, and 18 bases lay between the germline ends. CDR3 DNA sequence: TGTGCCAGCGGCCAGCTAAGGTCATATAATGAGCAGTTCTTC. Translation: CASGQLRSYNEQFF.

This chain joins TRBV10-1 and TRBJ2-2; the D gene is possibly TRBD1 (6 bases). The CDR3 runs 15 residues. Germline values: CDR1 WNHNN, CDR2 SYGVQD (reference sequence). V gave up 8 bases and J gave up 7 bases, with 20 bases separating them. CDR3 sequence: CASDPAQGLHGELFF. CDR3 DNA sequence: TGCGCCAGCGATCCTGCCCAGGGGCTACACGGGGAGCTGTTTTTT.

The V gene is TRBV28, the J gene TRBJ2-7; no firm D call. CDR1 and CDR2 (germline): MDHEN, SYDVKM. V lost 6 bases and J 3 bases, leaving 12 bases between the germline ends. The CDR3 totals 13 residues. The CDR3 spells CASRAQQSYEQYF. The CDR3 coding sequence is TGTGCCAGCAGGGCCCAGCAAAGCTACGAGCAGTACTTC.

This clone has a single count. The genes are TRBV7-8 and TRBJ2-1; perhaps TRBD2 as D (6 bases). V was clipped by 1 base and J by 0 bases, with 13 bases between them. CDR3 size: 17 residues. In germline, CDR1 is SGHVS, CDR2 FQNEAQ. The CDR3 nucleotides are TGTGCCAGCAGCTTAGTATCTAGGAGGGTCTCCTACAATGAGCAGTTCTTC. Protein: CASSLVSRRVSYNEQFF. Full variable domain (outside the CDR3, taken from reference TRBV7-8 and TRBJ2-1): GAGVSQSPRYKVAKRGQDVALRCDPISGHVSLFWYQQALGQGPEFLTYFQNEAQLDKSGLPSDRFFAERPEGSVSTLKIQRTQQEDSAVYLCASSLVSRRVSYNEQFFGPGTRLTVL.